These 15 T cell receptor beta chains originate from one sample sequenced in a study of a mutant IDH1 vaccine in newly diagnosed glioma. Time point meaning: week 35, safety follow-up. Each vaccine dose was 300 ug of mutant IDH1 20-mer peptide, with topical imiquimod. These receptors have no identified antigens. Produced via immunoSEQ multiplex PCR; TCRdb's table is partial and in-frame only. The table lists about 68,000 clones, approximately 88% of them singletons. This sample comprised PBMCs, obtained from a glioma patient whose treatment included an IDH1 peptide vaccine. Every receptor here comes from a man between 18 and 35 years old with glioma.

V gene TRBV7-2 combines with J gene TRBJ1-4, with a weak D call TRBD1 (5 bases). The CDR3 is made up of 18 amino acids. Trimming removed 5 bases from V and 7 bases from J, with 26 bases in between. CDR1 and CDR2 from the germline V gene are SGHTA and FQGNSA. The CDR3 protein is CASSLWAGAGAGGEKLFF. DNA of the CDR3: TGTGCCAGCAGCCTATGGGCAGGCGCCGGGGCGGGAGGTGAAAAACTGTTTTTT.

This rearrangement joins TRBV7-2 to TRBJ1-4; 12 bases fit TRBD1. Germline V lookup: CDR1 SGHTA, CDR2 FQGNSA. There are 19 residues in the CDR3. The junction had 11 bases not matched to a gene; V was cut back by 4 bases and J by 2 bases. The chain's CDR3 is CASSSGQGAVGATNEKLFF. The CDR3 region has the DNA TGTGCCAGCAGCTCGGGACAGGGGGCAGTTGGGGCGACTAATGAAAAACTGTTTTTT.

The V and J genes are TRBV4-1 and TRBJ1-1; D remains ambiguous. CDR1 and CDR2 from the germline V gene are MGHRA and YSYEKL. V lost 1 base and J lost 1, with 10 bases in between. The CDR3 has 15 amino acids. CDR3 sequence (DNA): TGCGCCAGCAGCCAAGTAGGGCGGTGGAACACTGAAGCTTTCTTT. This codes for CASSQVGRWNTEAFF.

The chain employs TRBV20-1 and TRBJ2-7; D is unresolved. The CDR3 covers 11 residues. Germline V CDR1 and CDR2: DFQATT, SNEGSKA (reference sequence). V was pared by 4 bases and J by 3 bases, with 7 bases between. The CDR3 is CSATKSYEQYF. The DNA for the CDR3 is TGCAGTGCTACTAAGAGCTACGAGCAGTACTTC.

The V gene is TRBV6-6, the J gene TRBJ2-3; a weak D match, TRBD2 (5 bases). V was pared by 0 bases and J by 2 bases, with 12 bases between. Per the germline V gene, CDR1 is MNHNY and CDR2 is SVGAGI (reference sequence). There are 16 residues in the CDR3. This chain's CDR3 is CASSYSRPGITDTQYF. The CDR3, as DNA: TGTGCCAGCAGTTACTCCCGTCCGGGAATCACAGATACGCAGTATTTT.

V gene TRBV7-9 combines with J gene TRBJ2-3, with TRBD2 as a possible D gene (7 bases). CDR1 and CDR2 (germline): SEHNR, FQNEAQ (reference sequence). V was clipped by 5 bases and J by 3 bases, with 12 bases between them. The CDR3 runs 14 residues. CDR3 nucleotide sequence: TGTGCCAGCAGCAGGGGGGGGCTGACAGATACGCAGTATTTT. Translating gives CASSRGGLTDTQYF. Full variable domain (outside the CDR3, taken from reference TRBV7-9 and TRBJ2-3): DTGVSQNPRHKITKRGQNVTFRCDPISEHNRLYWYRQTLGQGPEFLTYFQNEAQLEKSRLLSDRFSAERPKGSFSTLEIQRTEQGDSAMYLCASSRGGLTDTQYFGPGTRLTVL.

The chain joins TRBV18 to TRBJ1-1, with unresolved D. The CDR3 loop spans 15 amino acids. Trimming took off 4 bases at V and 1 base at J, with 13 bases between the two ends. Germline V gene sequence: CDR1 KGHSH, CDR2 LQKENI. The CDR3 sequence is CASSLREAENTEAFF. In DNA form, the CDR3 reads TGTGCCAGCTCACTACGGGAGGCAGAGAACACTGAAGCTTTCTTT. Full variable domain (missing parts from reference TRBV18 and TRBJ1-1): NAGVMQNPRHLVRRRGQEARLRCSPMKGHSHVYWYRQLPEEGLKFMVYLQKENIIDESGMPKERFSAEFPKEGPSILRIQQVVRGDSAAYFCASSLREAENTEAFFGQGTRLTVV.

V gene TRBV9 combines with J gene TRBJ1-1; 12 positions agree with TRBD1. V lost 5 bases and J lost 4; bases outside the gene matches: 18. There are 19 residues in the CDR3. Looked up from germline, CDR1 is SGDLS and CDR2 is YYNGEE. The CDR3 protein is CASSPLRGDRGQFGTEAFF. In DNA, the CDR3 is TGTGCCAGCAGTCCCCTGAGGGGGGACAGGGGGCAATTTGGCACTGAAGCTTTCTTT.

The CDR3 nucleotides read TGCGCCAGCAGCTCAGGGGGCCATGGCTACACCTTC. Translated: CASSSGGHGYTF. The rearrangement joins TRBV5-1 to TRBJ1-2; 8 bases fit TRBD1. Germline CDR1 is SGHRS and CDR2 is YFSETQ. The CDR3 runs 12 residues. Germline trimming cut 3 bases from V and 6 bases from J; bases unmatched to any gene: 1.

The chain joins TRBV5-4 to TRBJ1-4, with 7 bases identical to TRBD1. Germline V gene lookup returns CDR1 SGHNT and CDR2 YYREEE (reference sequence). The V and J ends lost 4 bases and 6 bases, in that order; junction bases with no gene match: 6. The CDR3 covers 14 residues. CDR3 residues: CASSPRGQHEKLFF. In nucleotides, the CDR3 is TGTGCCAGCAGCCCTAGGGGACAGCATGAAAAACTGTTTTTT.

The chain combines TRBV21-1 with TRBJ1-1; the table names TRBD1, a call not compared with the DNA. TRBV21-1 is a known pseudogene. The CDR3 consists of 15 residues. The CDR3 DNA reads TGTGCCAGCAGCAATGACCGACAGGGGAACACTGAAGCTTTCTTT. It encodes CASSNDRQGNTEAFF.

This CDR3 is CASSLSGAGTYEQYF. The CDR3 DNA reads TGCGCCAGCAGCCTAAGTGGTGCAGGGACCTACGAGCAGTACTTC. The rearrangement links TRBV4-3 to TRBJ2-7, with D possibly matching TRBD1 (5 bases). This CDR3 comprises 15 residues. Germline V lookup: CDR1 LGHNA, CDR2 YSLEER. V shed 4 bases and J shed 2 bases, with 15 bases lying between them.

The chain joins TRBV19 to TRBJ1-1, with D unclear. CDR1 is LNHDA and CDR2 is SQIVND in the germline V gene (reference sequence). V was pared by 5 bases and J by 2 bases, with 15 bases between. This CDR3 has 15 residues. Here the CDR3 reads CASSPHSSLNTEAFF. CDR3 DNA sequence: TGTGCCAGTAGTCCCCACTCATCCCTCAACACTGAAGCTTTCTTT.

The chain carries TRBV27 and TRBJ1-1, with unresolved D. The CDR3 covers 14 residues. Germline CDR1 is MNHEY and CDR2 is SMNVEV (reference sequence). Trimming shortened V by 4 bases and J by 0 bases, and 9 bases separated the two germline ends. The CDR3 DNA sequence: TGTGCCAGCAGTTCCGGTAGGATGAACACTGAAGCTTTCTTT. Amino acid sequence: CASSSGRMNTEAFF.

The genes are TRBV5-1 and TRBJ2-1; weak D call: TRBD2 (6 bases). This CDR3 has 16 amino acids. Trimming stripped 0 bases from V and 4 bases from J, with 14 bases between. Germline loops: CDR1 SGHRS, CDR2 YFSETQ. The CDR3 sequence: CASSLELAEGYNEQFF. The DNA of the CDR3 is TGCGCCAGCAGCTTGGAACTAGCTGAAGGGTACAATGAGCAGTTCTTC.